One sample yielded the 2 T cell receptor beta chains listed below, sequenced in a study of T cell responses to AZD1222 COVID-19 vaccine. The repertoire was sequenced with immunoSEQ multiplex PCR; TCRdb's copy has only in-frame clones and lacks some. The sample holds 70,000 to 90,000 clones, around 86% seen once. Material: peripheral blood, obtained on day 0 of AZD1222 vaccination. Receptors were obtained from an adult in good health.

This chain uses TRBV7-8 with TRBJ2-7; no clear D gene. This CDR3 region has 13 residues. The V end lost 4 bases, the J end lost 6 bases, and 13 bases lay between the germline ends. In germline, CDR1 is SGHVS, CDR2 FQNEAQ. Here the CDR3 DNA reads TGTGCCAGCAGCTACGAAAGGGCTGGCGAGCAGTACTTC. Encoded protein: CASSYERAGEQYF.

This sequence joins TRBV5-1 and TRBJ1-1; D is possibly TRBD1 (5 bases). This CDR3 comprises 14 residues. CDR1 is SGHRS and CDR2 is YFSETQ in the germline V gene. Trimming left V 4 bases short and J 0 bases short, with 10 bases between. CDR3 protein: CASSVDSMNTEAFF. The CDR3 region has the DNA TGCGCCAGCAGCGTAGACAGTATGAACACTGAAGCTTTCTTT.